This passage covers 9 T cell receptor beta chains from one sample sequenced in a study of IL-17A CD8 T cells in psoriatic arthritis synovium. The synovial fluid came from psoriatic arthritis joints with active inflammation. Repertoires were generated with immunoSEQ multiplex PCR, while TCRdb's copy carries only in-frame clones and drops some. The sample records about 2,300 clones, about 70% being singletons. Input material: memory CD8+ T cells from synovial fluid. The subset was: bulk memory CD8+ T cells (CD45RA-CD27+/- and CD45RA+CD27-). The source of these receptors is a human donor with psoriatic arthritis.

The J gene is TRBJ2-1, the V gene TRBV19, with 9 bases aligning to TRBD2. CDR1 and CDR2 from the germline V gene are LNHDA and SQIVND (reference sequence). After removal of 7 bases from V and 3 bases from J, the junction contained 10 bases not matched to a gene. CDR3 length: 16 amino acids. This CDR3 reads CASKVTSGGFYNEQFF. CDR3 DNA: TGTGCCAGTAAAGTCACCAGCGGGGGGTTCTACAATGAGCAGTTCTTC.

The chain recombines TRBV4-1 with TRBJ1-4; D might be TRBD1 (5 bases). The CDR3 spans 14 residues. Per germline, CDR1 MGHRA and CDR2 YSYEKL. V was pared by 4 bases and J by 4 bases, with 10 bases between. The CDR3 is CASSPRDSNEKLFF. Written as DNA, the CDR3 is TGCGCCAGCAGCCCCCGCGACAGTAATGAAAAACTGTTTTTT.

The chain carries TRBV19 and TRBJ1-5, with 10 positions matching TRBD1. CDR1 LNHDA and CDR2 SQIVND come from the germline V gene (reference sequence). The CDR3 is 14 amino acids. V trimming: 11 bases; J trimming: 0 bases; junction bases outside the gene matches: 4. The CDR3 here is CAGGTGDSNQPQHF. Here the CDR3 DNA reads TGTGCCGGGGGGACAGGGGATAGCAATCAGCCCCAGCATTTT.

The J gene is TRBJ2-7, the V gene TRBV6-5; no clear D gene. Looked up from germline, CDR1 is MNHEY and CDR2 is SVGAGI. Trimming took 6 bases from V and 3 from J, leaving 12 bases between them. There are 13 residues in the CDR3. The CDR3 nucleotides are TGTGCCAGCAGCCCCGACGGAGTCTACGAGCAGTACTTC. This encodes CASSPDGVYEQYF.

The chain couples TRBV30 to TRBJ1-2; tentative D call: TRBD1 (5 bases). The V gene lost 0 bases and the J gene lost 3 bases, with 11 bases spanning the gap. CDR3 size: 14 residues. Germline CDR1 GTSNPN, CDR2 SVGIG (reference sequence). The CDR3 sequence is CAWSVGQGDYGYTF. The DNA of the CDR3 is TGTGCCTGGAGTGTAGGGCAGGGCGACTATGGCTACACCTTC.

This clone turned up a few times. The J gene is TRBJ2-7, the V gene TRBV4-2; TRBD1 might be the D (6 bases). Trimming stripped 3 bases from V and 4 bases from J, with 16 bases between. This CDR3 spans 15 amino acids. Germline V lookup: CDR1 LGHNA, CDR2 YNFKEQ. CDR3 bases: TGTGCCAGCAGCCACCGGGAACAGGGCGAATACGAGCAGTACTTC. Translation: CASSHREQGEYEQYF.

This chain connects TRBV15 to TRBJ1-5, with D hard to call. Germline V lookup: CDR1 LNHNV, CDR2 YYDKDF (reference sequence). The length of the CDR3 is 18 residues. Trimming pared 4 bases from V and 0 bases from J, leaving 19 bases between. CDR3 amino acids: CATSTHLKGKYSNQPQHF. DNA of the CDR3: TGTGCCACCAGCACGCACTTAAAGGGAAAGTATAGCAATCAGCCCCAGCATTTT.

The chain uses TRBV5-8 and TRBJ1-2; no clear D gene. This CDR3 region has 13 residues. The V end was cut by 4 bases, the J end by 5 bases, with 12 bases between. Germline V CDR1 and CDR2: SGHTS, YDEGEE. As DNA, the CDR3 is TGTGCCAGCAGCCCCCCGAATTTTTATGGCTACACCTTC. This gives the protein CASSPPNFYGYTF.

The chain carries TRBV2 and TRBJ2-7; D might be TRBD1 (6 bases). Per germline, CDR1 SNHLY and CDR2 FYNNEI. CDR3 length equals 14 residues. V lost 4 bases to trimming and J lost 6 bases, with 16 bases between them. CDR3 bases: TGTGCCAGCAGTGGGAGCAGGGGACCCCTCGAGCAGTACTTC. Translation gives CASSGSRGPLEQYF.